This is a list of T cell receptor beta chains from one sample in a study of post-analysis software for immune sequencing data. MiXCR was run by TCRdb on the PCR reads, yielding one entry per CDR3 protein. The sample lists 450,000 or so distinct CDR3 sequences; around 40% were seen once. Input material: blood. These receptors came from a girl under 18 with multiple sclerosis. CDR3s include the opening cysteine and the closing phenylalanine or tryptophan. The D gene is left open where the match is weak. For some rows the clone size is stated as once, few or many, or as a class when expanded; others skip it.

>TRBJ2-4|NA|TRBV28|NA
TGTGCCAGCAGCGTCCTGAGCGGTAGGGACATTCAGTACTTC
CASSVLSGRDIQYF
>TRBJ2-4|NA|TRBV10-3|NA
TGTGCCATCAGTATGAATGGGTACATTCAGTACTTC
CAISMNGYIQYF
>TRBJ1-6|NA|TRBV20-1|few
TGCAGTGCTAGTTTGGGGGGCGCGGACTCCTATAATTCACCCCTCCACTTT
CSASLGGADSYNSPLHF
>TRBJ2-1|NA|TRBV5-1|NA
TGCGCCAGCAGCTTGGATAGCGGCCCCAACAATGAGCAGTTCTTC
CASSLDSGPNNEQFF
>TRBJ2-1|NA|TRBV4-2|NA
TGTGCCAGCAGCCTCTCGACCCCAGACAGCTACAATGAGCAGTTCTTC
CASSLSTPDSYNEQFF
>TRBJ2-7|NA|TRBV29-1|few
TGCAGCGTTGGGACAGACGGAGGCTACGAGCAGTACTTC
CSVGTDGGYEQYF
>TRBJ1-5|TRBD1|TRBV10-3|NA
TGTGCCATCAGCGAAAGACAGGGAAGCAATCAGCCCCAGCATTTT
CAISERQGSNQPQHF
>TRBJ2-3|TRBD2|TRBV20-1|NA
TGCAGTGCTAATCCGGCGGGAGTCGGTACAGATACGCAGTATTTT
CSANPAGVGTDTQYF
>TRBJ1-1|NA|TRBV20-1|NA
TGCAGTGTTAGTACCGATAACACTGAAGCTTTCTTT
CSVSTDNTEAFF
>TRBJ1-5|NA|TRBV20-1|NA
TGCAGTGCTAGAGCTGTCCCCAATCAGCCCCAGCATTTT
CSARAVPNQPQHF
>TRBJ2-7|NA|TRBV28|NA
TGTGCCAGCAGTCAACCTACCGGGACCATCGGGGACCTTTACTACGAGCAGTACTTC
CASSQPTGTIGDLYYEQYF
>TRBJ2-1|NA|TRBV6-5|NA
TGTGCCAGCAGTTACTCGGGCAGGGCTCCCAATGAGCAGTTCTTC
CASSYSGRAPNEQFF
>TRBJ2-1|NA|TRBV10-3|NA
TGTGCCATCAGTCGGGGGCCCTACAATGAGCAGTTCTTC
CAISRGPYNEQFF
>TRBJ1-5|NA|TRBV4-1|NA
TGCGCCAGCAGCCAAGATGGACGCGGACAGCCCCAGCATTTT
CASSQDGRGQPQHF
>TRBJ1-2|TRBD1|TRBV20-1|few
TGCAGTGCTTTAAGGACAGGTTGGGATGGCTACACCTTC
CSALRTGWDGYTF
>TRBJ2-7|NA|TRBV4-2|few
TGTGCCAGCAGCCAAGATTGGGCGCAGGCCGCGCAGCAGTACTTC
CASSQDWAQAAQQYF